The 32 T cell receptor beta chains presented below share a single source sample, sequenced in a study of T-cell reconstitution after alpha-beta-depleted transplantation in children. Preparing the TCRbeta library involved the use of unique molecular identifiers. TCRdb re-analysed the PCR reads in MiXCR, keeping a single row per CDR3 protein. The repertoire holds 800,000 to 1,000,000 distinct CDR3 sequences, roughly 31% seen once, with about 28% in the top ten. Here the sequenced sample was PBMCs, mostly from graft donor cells, taken 360 days after TCRalphabeta/CD19-depleted stem cell transplant. The receptors were gathered from a boy younger than two who had a stem cell transplant for SCID, so the T cells may come from the graft donor.

The chain couples TRBV10-3 to TRBJ2-5; 12 positions match TRBD1. The CDR3 is 15 residues long. The V and J ends lost 7 bases and 5 bases, in that order; junction bases with no gene match: 8. CDR1 and CDR2 (germline): ENHRY, SYGVKD. This CDR3 reads CAIKRGTGGRETQYF. The CDR3 DNA reads as TGTGCCATCAAACGTGGGACAGGGGGCCGGGAGACCCAGTACTTC.

The chain employs TRBV20-1 and TRBJ2-7; D not resolved. Trimming pared 3 bases from V and 2 bases from J, leaving 20 bases between. The germline V gene has CDR1 DFQATT and CDR2 SNEGSKA (reference sequence). The CDR3 sequence is 16 residues long. The CDR3: CSASAPSRFGPYEQYF. The CDR3 coding sequence is TGCAGTGCTAGTGCCCCATCCAGGTTCGGACCCTACGAGCAGTACTTC.

The chain joins TRBV28 to TRBJ1-2; D is uncertain. The CDR3 runs to 12 residues. Germline CDR1 reads MDHEN; CDR2 reads SYDVKM. Trimming shortened V by 5 bases and J by 7 bases, and 11 bases separated the two germline ends. In nucleotides, the CDR3 is TGTGCCAGCAGTCCTGGTCCAACTGGCTACACCTTC. This codes for CASSPGPTGYTF.

The rearrangement joins TRBV10-3 to TRBJ1-1; 9 bases are a match to TRBD1. Unmatched junction bases numbered 2, after V lost 6 bases and J lost 0 bases. Germline values: CDR1 ENHRY, CDR2 SYGVKD. The CDR3 totals 14 residues. CDR3 sequence reads: CAIRDRGMNTEAFF. CDR3 DNA: TGTGCCATCAGGGACAGGGGAATGAACACTGAAGCTTTCTTT.

The V and J genes are TRBV12-3 or TRBV12-4 and TRBJ2-3; no clear D gene. Trimming shortened V by 5 bases and J by 4 bases, and 13 bases separated the two germline ends. The CDR3 is made up of 14 amino acids. The CDR3, as DNA: TGTGCCAGCAGTGCGGAAATCGGCCCAGATACGCAGTATTTT. It specifies CASSAEIGPDTQYF.

V gene TRBV20-1 combines with J gene TRBJ2-7; D is possibly TRBD2 (6 bases). V lost 0 bases to trimming and J lost 11 bases, with 14 bases between them. CDR3 length: 12 residues. Germline CDR1 DFQATT, CDR2 SNEGSKA (reference sequence). The CDR3 DNA is TGCAGTGCTAGAGAGGAGGGACCGGCGGAGTACTTC. This sequence encodes CSAREEGPAEYF.

The chain combines TRBV14 with TRBJ2-5; D is uncertain. From germline, CDR1 is SGHDN and CDR2 FVKESK. V was cut by 0 bases and J by 5 bases, with 16 bases left in between. The CDR3 is 16 residues long. CDR3: CASSQDAVGSYETQYF. CDR3 DNA sequence: TGTGCCAGCAGCCAAGATGCGGTAGGGTCTTATGAGACCCAGTACTTC.

This chain uses TRBV5-1 with TRBJ2-7; 9 bases match TRBD2. The ends lost 4 bases at V and 3 bases at J; junction bases unmatched: 5. Germline V gene sequence: CDR1 SGHRS, CDR2 YFSETQ. This CDR3 is built from 14 residues. The CDR3 DNA sequence: TGCGCCAGCAGCCTAGCGGGGATGAACTACGAGCAGTACTTC. Translation: CASSLAGMNYEQYF.

The chain is built from TRBV12-3 or TRBV12-4 and TRBJ2-3, with 13 bases identical to TRBD2. The CDR3 is 17 amino acids. J lost 3 bases, V lost 5 bases, and 8 bases had no gene match. The CDR3 spells CASSRTGLAGLTDTQYF. The CDR3 region has the DNA TGTGCCAGCAGTCGAACGGGACTAGCGGGGCTTACAGATACGCAGTATTTT.

The rearrangement joins TRBV5-1 to TRBJ2-3, with D hard to call. Trimming pared 0 bases from V and 3 bases from J, leaving 11 bases between. The CDR3 runs 15 residues. Germline CDR1 is SGHRS and CDR2 is YFSETQ. CDR3 DNA sequence: TGCGCCAGCAGCTTGGAATCTCCCCAGACAGATACGCAGTATTTT. Amino acid sequence: CASSLESPQTDTQYF.

This clonotype was found a few times. The chain carries TRBV20-1 and TRBJ2-3, with TRBD2 as a possible D gene (8 bases). Germline assignment: CDR1 DFQATT and CDR2 SNEGSKA (reference sequence). The CDR3 length is 15 residues. The V gene lost 3 bases and the J gene lost 3 bases, with 16 bases spanning the gap. The CDR3, as DNA: TGCAGTGCTAGGTTTCGGGAGGGGGCAACAGATACGCAGTATTTT. This encodes CSARFREGATDTQYF.

There are many counts of this clonotype. CDR3 residues: CASSQGGAYNEQFF. In DNA, the CDR3 is TGCGCCAGCAGCCAGGGGGGGGCCTACAATGAGCAGTTCTTC. The chain joins TRBV4-1 to TRBJ2-1, with TRBD2 identical over 7 bases. The CDR3 consists of 14 residues. With V trimmed by 3 bases and J by 2 bases, 1 base remained unmatched. Germline loops: CDR1 MGHRA, CDR2 YSYEKL.

This clonotype turned up a few times. This chain links TRBV29-1 with TRBJ2-3, with unresolved D. Germline V gene data show CDR1 as SQVTM and CDR2 as ANQGSEA. CDR3 length equals 11 residues. V dropped 0 bases and J dropped 8 bases, with 6 bases sitting between them. The CDR3 protein is CSVEEESTQYF. The CDR3 region has the DNA TGCAGCGTTGAAGAAGAAAGTACGCAGTATTTT.

DNA of the CDR3: TGTGCCAGCAGCTTAGTGCTCGGTCAGATTAGCACAGATACGCAGTATTTT. Translated, it gives CASSLVLGQISTDTQYF. The chain links TRBV7-9 to TRBJ2-3; D is uncertain. The CDR3 is 17 amino acids. The germline gives CDR1 SEHNR, CDR2 FQNEAQ (reference sequence). V was clipped by 1 base and J by 0 bases, with 14 bases between them.

This clonotype was counted at least ten times. The chain carries TRBV7-9 and TRBJ2-1; perhaps TRBD2 as D (6 bases). The CDR3 covers 15 residues. The germline gives CDR1 SEHNR, CDR2 FQNEAQ (reference sequence). V gave up 3 bases and J gave up 9 bases, with 18 bases separating them. CDR3: CASSLGWGEYLEQFF. DNA for the CDR3: TGTGCCAGCAGCTTGGGTTGGGGGGAGTATCTTGAGCAGTTCTTC.

This clonotype was picked up a small number of times. The rearrangement links TRBV11-2 to TRBJ2-1; a weak D match, TRBD1 (6 bases). Germline CDR1 and CDR2: SGHAT and FQNNGV. The CDR3 extends over 16 amino acids. V lost 1 base and J 0 bases, leaving 10 bases between the germline ends. The CDR3 DNA reads as TGTGCCAGCAGCTTAGGGGGACACCTCTCCTACAATGAGCAGTTCTTC. Translation: CASSLGGHLSYNEQFF.

This rearrangement joins TRBV12-3 or TRBV12-4 to TRBJ1-5; a possible D gene is TRBD1 (5 bases). The V end was cut by 3 bases, the J end by 4 bases, with 13 bases between. The CDR3 has 15 amino acids. In nucleotides, the CDR3 is TGTGCCAGCAGTTTCGGGGGTTGGGAAAATCAGCCCCAGCATTTT. Translated, it gives CASSFGGWENQPQHF.

This clonotype was picked up many times. An end of the junction does not agree with germline; a read error may underlie this. This chain's CDR3 is CASSFSQGYEQYF. CDR3 bases: TGTGCCAGCAGTTTCAGCCAGGGCTACGAGCAGTACTTC. The chain is built from TRBV5-1 and TRBJ2-7, with D possibly being TRBD1 (5 bases). The CDR3 has 13 amino acids. Germline V lookup: CDR1 SGHRS, CDR2 YFSETQ.

This clonotype was detected only a few times. V gene TRBV6-6 combines with J gene TRBJ2-1; 9 bases fit TRBD1. The junction had 6 bases not matched to a gene; V was cut back by 5 bases and J by 10 bases. This CDR3 is 13 amino acids long. The germline gives CDR1 MNHNY, CDR2 SVGAGI (reference sequence). The CDR3 protein is CASSKWDRDEQFF. The CDR3 DNA sequence: TGTGCCAGCAGTAAATGGGACAGGGACGAGCAGTTCTTC.

This clonotype was detected only a few times. V usage is TRBV5-1 and J usage is TRBJ2-1, with D perhaps assigned TRBD1 or TRBD2 (5 bases each). The CDR3 spans 15 residues. Trimming left V 3 bases short and J 7 bases short, with 17 bases between. The germline V gene has CDR1 SGHRS and CDR2 YFSETQ. CDR3 sequence: CASSSYGAAGNEQFF. CDR3 nucleotides: TGCGCCAGCAGCTCCTACGGAGCGGCAGGGAATGAGCAGTTCTTC.

The chain is built from TRBV28 and TRBJ1-2; tentative D call: TRBD1 (6 bases). The V and J ends lost 2 bases and 8 bases respectively, with 9 bases between them. CDR3 length: 12 residues. Germline-derived CDR1 and CDR2 are MDHEN and SYDVKM. The CDR3 reads CASSLEGEGYTF. The CDR3 nucleotides are TGTGCCAGCAGTTTAGAGGGGGAGGGCTACACCTTC.

The gene calls are TRBV5-6 and TRBJ2-1; 12 bases map to TRBD2. The V gene's germline CDR1 is SGHDT and CDR2 YYEEEE. Losses at the gene ends were 6 bases for V and 9 bases for J; bases not matched to a gene: 7. This CDR3 comprises 14 residues. The CDR3 DNA reads TGTGCCAGCACCGGGCTAGCGGGGGGGGTTGAGCAGTTCTTC. Residues: CASTGLAGGVEQFF.

The chain has TRBV15 and TRBJ2-1, with a weak D call TRBD2 (6 bases). The CDR3 length is 13 residues. Germline V gene lookup returns CDR1 LNHNV and CDR2 YYDKDF (reference sequence). Between the trimmed V and J ends, which lost 0 bases and 10 bases, there was a span of 10 bases. CDR3 nucleotides: TGTGCCACCAGCAGAGATACGGCGGGGGAGCAGTTCTTC. Encoded protein: CATSRDTAGEQFF.

The V and J genes are TRBV5-1 and TRBJ2-7, with 7 bases fitting TRBD1. CDR1 and CDR2 from the germline V gene are SGHRS and YFSETQ. The V segment lost 7 bases and the J segment 0 bases; nucleotides outside the gene matches: 10. This CDR3 is built from 15 residues. The CDR3 sequence is CASGIGGSSSYEQYF. The CDR3 DNA follows: TGCGCCAGCGGAATAGGGGGCTCGAGCTCCTACGAGCAGTACTTC.

The CDR3 sequence is CASSPSRDRGYGYTF. In nucleotides, the CDR3 is TGTGCCAGCAGCCCGTCTCGGGACAGGGGCTATGGCTACACCTTC. This chain joins TRBV3-1 and TRBJ1-2, with 10 bases lining up with TRBD1. The V and J ends lost 4 bases and 4 bases, in that order; junction bases with no gene match: 6. There are 15 residues in the CDR3. Germline CDR1 LGHDT, CDR2 YNNKEL (reference sequence).

This clonotype was seen a handful of times. The chain couples TRBV5-1 to TRBJ2-1; TRBD1 agrees at 8 bases. Trimming removed 2 bases from V and 0 bases from J; junction bases left unmatched: 7. The CDR3 has 17 amino acids. Looked up from germline, CDR1 is SGHRS and CDR2 is YFSETQ. For the CDR3, the DNA is TGCGCCAGCAGCTTCTCTCGACAGGGGAGCTCCTACAATGAGCAGTTCTTC. This encodes CASSFSRQGSSYNEQFF.

The chain carries TRBV20-1 and TRBJ2-2, with D uncertain. The V and J ends lost 0 bases and 4 bases respectively, with 12 bases between them. Germline V lookup: CDR1 DFQATT, CDR2 SNEGSKA (reference sequence). CDR3 length: 15 amino acids. CDR3 loop: CSAREASMPTGELFF. The CDR3 bases are TGCAGTGCTAGAGAGGCCAGTATGCCCACCGGGGAGCTGTTTTTT.

This clonotype was found a few times. The J gene is TRBJ1-1, the V gene TRBV29-1; D perhaps matches TRBD1 (5 bases). Germline V gives CDR1 SQVTM, CDR2 ANQGSEA. V was pared by 7 bases and J by 5 bases, with 17 bases between. The CDR3 totals 13 residues. The CDR3 protein is CSGGEGTRTEAFF. CDR3 coding DNA: TGCAGCGGGGGGGAAGGGACGCGGACTGAAGCTTTCTTT.

This chain uses TRBV12-3 or TRBV12-4 with TRBJ2-3; 8 positions match TRBD2. Losses at the gene ends were 3 bases for V and 4 bases for J; bases not matched to a gene: 9. CDR3 length equals 16 residues. CDR3 region: CASSFWGAGGSDTQYF. The CDR3 region has the DNA TGTGCCAGCAGTTTTTGGGGTGCGGGGGGTTCAGATACGCAGTATTTT.

In its sample, this clonotype was seen a few times. CDR3 amino acids: CASSSPGQAPHEQYF. As DNA, the CDR3 is TGCGCCAGCAGCTCTCCCGGACAGGCCCCGCACGAGCAGTACTTC. This chain uses TRBV5-1 with TRBJ2-7, with 7 nucleotides matching TRBD1. CDR3 length: 15 amino acids. The trim removed 3 bases at V and 5 bases at J, leaving 11 bases unmatched. From germline, CDR1 is SGHRS and CDR2 YFSETQ.

The chain joins TRBV7-7 to TRBJ2-5, with D hard to call. The length of the CDR3 is 12 residues. CDR1 and CDR2 (germline): SSHAT, FNYEAQ (reference sequence). V was pared by 5 bases and J by 3 bases, with 7 bases between. This CDR3 is CASSPAKETQYF. DNA of the CDR3: TGTGCCAGCAGCCCGGCAAAAGAGACCCAGTACTTC. Full variable domain (rest looked up from reference TRBV7-7 and TRBJ2-5): GAGVSQSPRYKVTKRGQDVTLRCDPISSHATLYWYQQALGQGPEFLTYFNYEAQPDKSGLPSDRFSAERPEGSISTLTIQRTEQRDSAMYRCASSPAKETQYFGPGTRLLVL.

This clonotype occurred a few times. This sequence joins TRBV20-1 and TRBJ1-5; D might be TRBD1 (6 bases). This CDR3 is 13 amino acids long. From germline, CDR1 is DFQATT and CDR2 SNEGSKA (reference sequence). V dropped 5 bases and J dropped 7 bases, with 15 bases sitting between them. CDR3 in amino acids: CSARWTAGQPQHF. In DNA, the CDR3 is TGCAGTGCTCGCTGGACAGCGGGGCAGCCCCAGCATTTT.